This T cell receptor (beta chain) was sequenced for a study of blood T cell repertoires in COVID-19. Whole-study context: Nucleic acid was either cDNA or gDNA, and it came from T cells, B-cell-depleted T cells, or PBMCs.

In the source study's methods: Reference gene primer amplification yielded estimated nucleated cell counts. Assay: immunoSEQ multiplex PCR; the TCRdb copy retains only in-frame clones and omits some. That table is the source of V, J and clone size, and D and trimming were worked out from the DNA. The sample lists 390,000 or so clones; roughly 89% were seen once. Losses at the gene ends were 6 bases for V and 4 bases for J; bases not matched to a gene: 8. CDR3 size: 17 residues. The germline V gene encodes CDR1 SNHLY and CDR2 FYNNEI. The sequence was collected from a woman aged 25 to 39 with active or convalescent COVID-19. Sample: peripheral blood. The chain carries TRBV2 and TRBJ2-5; 16 positions match TRBD2. This CDR3 reads CASSQGLAGGEIETQYF. DNA for the CDR3: TGTGCCAGCAGCCAGGGACTAGCGGGGGGGGAGATAGAGACCCAGTACTTC.